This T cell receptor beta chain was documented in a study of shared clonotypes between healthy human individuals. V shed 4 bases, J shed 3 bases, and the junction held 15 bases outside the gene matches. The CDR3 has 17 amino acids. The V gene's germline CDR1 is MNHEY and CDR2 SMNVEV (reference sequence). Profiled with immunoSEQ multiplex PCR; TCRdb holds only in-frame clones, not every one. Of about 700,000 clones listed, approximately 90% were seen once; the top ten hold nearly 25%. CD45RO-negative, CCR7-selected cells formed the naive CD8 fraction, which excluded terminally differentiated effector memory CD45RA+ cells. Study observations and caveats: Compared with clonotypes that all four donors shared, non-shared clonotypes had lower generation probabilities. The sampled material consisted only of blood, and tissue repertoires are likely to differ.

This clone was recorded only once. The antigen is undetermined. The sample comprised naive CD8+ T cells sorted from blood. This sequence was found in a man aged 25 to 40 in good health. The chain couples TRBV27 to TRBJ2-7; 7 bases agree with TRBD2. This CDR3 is CASSSISSGTKDYEQYF. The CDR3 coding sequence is TGTGCCAGCAGTTCAATATCATCCGGGACTAAAGACTACGAGCAGTACTTC.